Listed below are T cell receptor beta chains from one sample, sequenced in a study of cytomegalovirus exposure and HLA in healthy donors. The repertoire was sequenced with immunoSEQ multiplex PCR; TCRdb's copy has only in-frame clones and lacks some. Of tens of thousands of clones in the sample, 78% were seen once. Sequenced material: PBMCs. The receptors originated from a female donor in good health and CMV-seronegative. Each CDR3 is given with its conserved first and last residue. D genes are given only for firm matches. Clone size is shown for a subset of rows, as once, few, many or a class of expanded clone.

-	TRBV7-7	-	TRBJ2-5	CASSLGQGGTQETQYF	TGTGCTAGCAGCTTAGGGCAAGGGGGTACCCAAGAGACCCAGTACTTC
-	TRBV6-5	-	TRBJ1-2	CASSPPRGTNYGYTF	TGTGCCAGCAGTCCTCCCCGGGGGACTAACTATGGCTACACCTTC
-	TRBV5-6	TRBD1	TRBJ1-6	CASRDRGHSPLHF	TGTGCCAGCCGGGACAGGGGCCACTCACCCCTCCACTTT
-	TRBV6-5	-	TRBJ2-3	CASASGSRGTDTQYF	TGTGCCAGCGCGTCCGGGAGTAGGGGCACAGATACGCAGTATTTT
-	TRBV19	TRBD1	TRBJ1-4	CASRVPGTANEKLFF	TGTGCCAGTAGAGTCCCCGGGACAGCAAATGAAAAACTGTTTTTT
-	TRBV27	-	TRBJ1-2	CASHPKGLNYGYTF	TGTGCCAGCCATCCGAAGGGGCTCAACTATGGCTACACCTTC
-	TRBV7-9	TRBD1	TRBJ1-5	CASSIGTGDQPQHF	TGTGCCAGCAGCATAGGGACAGGGGATCAGCCCCAGCATTTT
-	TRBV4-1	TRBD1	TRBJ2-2	CASSHGDRDGGGELFF	TGCGCCAGCAGCCACGGGGACAGGGATGGTGGCGGGGAGCTGTTTTTT
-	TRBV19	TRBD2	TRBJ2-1	CASTTSGSYNEQFF	TGTGCCAGTACGACTAGCGGGTCCTACAATGAGCAGTTCTTC
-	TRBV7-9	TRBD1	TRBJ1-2	CASSLSSGTGLSGYTF	TGTGCCAGCAGCTTATCGTCAGGGACAGGCCTCTCCGGCTACACCTTC
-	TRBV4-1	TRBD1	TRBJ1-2	CASSQDTGTGVYGYTF	TGCGCCAGCAGCCAAGATACTGGGACAGGGGTCTATGGCTACACCTTC
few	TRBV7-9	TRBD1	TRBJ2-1	CASSFPGQGLYNEQFF	TGTGCCAGCAGCTTTCCGGGACAGGGCCTCTACAATGAGCAGTTCTTC
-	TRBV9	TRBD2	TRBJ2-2	CASHSRGASIGELFF	TGTGCCAGCCATTCGCGGGGGGCTAGTATCGGGGAGCTGTTTTTT
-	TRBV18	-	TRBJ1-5	CASSPPSGQPQHF	TGTGCCAGCTCACCACCATCAGGTCAGCCCCAGCATTTT
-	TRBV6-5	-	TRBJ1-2	CASSYTRASYGYTF	TGTGCCAGCAGTTACACGAGGGCGAGCTATGGCTACACCTTC
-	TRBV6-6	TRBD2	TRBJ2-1	CASRGGAGDFYNEQFF	TGTGCCAGCAGGGGGGGAGCGGGGGACTTTTACAATGAGCAGTTCTTC
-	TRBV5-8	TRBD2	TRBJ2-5	CASSFQGTSGGTQETQYF	TGTGCCAGCAGTTTTCAAGGGACTAGCGGGGGGACACAAGAGACCCAGTACTTC
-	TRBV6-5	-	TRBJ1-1	CASSYQMDRLNTEAFF	TGTGCCAGCAGTTACCAGATGGACAGACTCAACACTGAAGCTTTCTTT
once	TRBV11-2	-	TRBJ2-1	CASSFLRDSRDEQFF	TGTGCCAGCAGCTTCCTCCGGGATAGCAGAGATGAGCAGTTCTTC
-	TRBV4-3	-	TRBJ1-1	CASSQGRTNTEAFF	TGCGCCAGCAGCCAAGGGAGGACGAACACTGAAGCTTTCTTT
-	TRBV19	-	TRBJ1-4	CASTSTAGVRNEKLFF	TGTGCCAGTACCTCCACGGCAGGGGTAAGGAATGAAAAACTGTTTTTT
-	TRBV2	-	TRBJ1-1	CASFLRNTEAFF	TGTGCCAGCTTTCTGCGGAACACTGAAGCTTTCTTT
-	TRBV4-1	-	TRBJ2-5	CASSQRSGLIETQYF	TGCGCCAGCAGCCAAAGGTCCGGACTTATAGAGACCCAGTACTTC
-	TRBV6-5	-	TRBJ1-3	CASSSIGFGNTIYF	TGTGCCAGCAGTTCGATCGGTTTTGGAAACACCATATATTTT
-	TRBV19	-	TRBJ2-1	CASSINGLRRGFGSYNEQFF	TGTGCCAGTAGTATAAATGGGCTCAGAAGGGGCTTTGGGTCCTACAATGAGCAGTTCTTC
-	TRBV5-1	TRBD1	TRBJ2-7	CASSRDRVRGQYF	TGCGCCAGCAGCAGAGACAGGGTCCGCGGGCAGTACTTC
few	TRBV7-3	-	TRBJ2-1	CASSYRRGGPSGNEQFF	TGTGCCAGCAGCTACCGGAGGGGGGGACCTTCAGGCAATGAGCAGTTCTTC
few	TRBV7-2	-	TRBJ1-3	CASSTWTAGTGNTIYF	TGTGCCAGCAGCACTTGGACAGCGGGAACTGGAAACACCATATATTTT
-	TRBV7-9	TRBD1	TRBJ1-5	CASSTGTGTNQPQHF	TGTGCCAGCAGCACCGGGACAGGGACCAATCAGCCCCAGCATTTT
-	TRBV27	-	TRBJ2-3	CASSLRSGAVISTQYF	TGTGCCAGCAGTTTACGATCAGGGGCGGTAATTTCAACGCAGTATTTT
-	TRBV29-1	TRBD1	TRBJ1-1	CSVLTGDFTEAFF	TGCAGCGTTCTGACAGGGGATTTCACTGAAGCTTTCTTT
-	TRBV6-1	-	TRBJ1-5	CASSTRGGQPQHF	TGTGCCAGCAGCACCAGGGGTGGTCAGCCCCAGCATTTT
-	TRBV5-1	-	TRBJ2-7	CASSLANDSSASYEQYF	TGCGCCAGCAGCTTGGCCAACGACAGTTCGGCGTCCTACGAGCAGTACTTC
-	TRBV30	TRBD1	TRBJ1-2	CAWVDREEGYTF	TGTGCCTGGGTCGACAGGGAGGAGGGCTACACCTTC
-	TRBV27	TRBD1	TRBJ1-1	CASSLPGTGCEAFF	TGTGCCAGCAGTTTACCCGGGACAGGGTGTGAAGCTTTCTTT
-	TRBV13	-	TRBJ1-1	CASSLGLLTNTEAFF	TGTGCCAGCAGCTTAGGCCTTCTGACAAACACTGAAGCTTTCTTT
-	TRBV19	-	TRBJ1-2	CASLPWGGASNGYTF	TGTGCCAGTCTCCCCTGGGGGGGCGCCTCCAATGGCTACACCTTC
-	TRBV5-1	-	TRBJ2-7	CASSRDGAGEQYF	TGCGCCAGCAGCCGGGACGGGGCGGGGGAGCAGTACTTC
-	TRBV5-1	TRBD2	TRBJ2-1	CASSLELAGGGLEQFF	TGCGCCAGCAGCTTAGAACTAGCGGGGGGGGGCCTAGAGCAGTTCTTC
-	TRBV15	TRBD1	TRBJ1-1	CATSPRDSWNTEAFF	TGTGCCACCAGCCCACGGGACAGTTGGAACACTGAAGCTTTCTTT
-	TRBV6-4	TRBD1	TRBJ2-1	CASSVVPGQGHNEQFF	TGTGCCAGCAGTGTCGTCCCGGGACAGGGCCACAATGAGCAGTTCTTC
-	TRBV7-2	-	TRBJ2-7	CASSLSSSYEQYF	TGTGCCAGCAGCTTATCTAGCTCCTACGAGCAGTACTTC
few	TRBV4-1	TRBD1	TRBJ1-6	CASSPVQGASYNSPLHF	TGCGCCAGCAGCCCCGTACAGGGGGCGTCCTATAATTCACCCCTCCACTTT
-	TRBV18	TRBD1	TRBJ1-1	CASSRGTENTEAFF	TGTGCCAGCTCACGGGGGACAGAGAACACTGAAGCTTTCTTT
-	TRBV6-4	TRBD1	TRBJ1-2	CASTPGTGGADGYTF	TGTGCCAGCACCCCCGGGACAGGGGGCGCGGATGGCTACACCTTC
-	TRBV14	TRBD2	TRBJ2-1	CASSRLAGVKYNEQFF	TGTGCCAGCAGCAGATTAGCGGGGGTTAAGTACAATGAGCAGTTCTTC
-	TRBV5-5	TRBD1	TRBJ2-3	CASSLGRLGVPGQGTDTQYF	TGTGCCAGCAGCTTGGGCCGGTTGGGGGTCCCGGGACAGGGAACAGATACGCAGTATTTT
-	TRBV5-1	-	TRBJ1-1	CASSLTVPSTEAFF	TGCGCCAGCAGCCTGACAGTCCCGAGCACTGAAGCTTTCTTT